This paragraph reports one T cell receptor beta chain. The data belong to a study of beta chain features in type 1 diabetes. The authors reverse transcribed all of the isolated RNA, so sequencing captured expressed TCRB transcripts. Only in-frame clones appear in the TCRdb table, and some are missing; sequencing was by immunoSEQ multiplex PCR. The data contain 300,000 to 400,000 clones, roughly an eighth of them seen just once; the ten biggest clones take up approximately 0.015%. Germline V lookup: CDR1 SGHDN, CDR2 FVKESK. The CDR3 totals 12 residues. V was clipped by 4 bases and J by 9 bases; unmatched bases: 5.

Sequencing was done on a sample of naive CD4+ T cells from blood. The chain has TRBV14 and TRBJ1-1, with 7 bases identical to TRBD1. This TCR derives from a man aged 18 to 29 in good health. This chain's CDR3 is CASSPSDRKAFF. In DNA form, the CDR3 reads TGTGCCAGCAGCCCTTCGGACAGGAAAGCTTTCTTT. The full variable domain, with the rest looked up from reference TRBV14 and TRBJ1-1, is EAGVTQFPSHSVIEKGQTVTLRCDPISGHDNLYWYRRVMGKEIKFLLHFVKESKQDESGMPNNRFLAERTGGTYSTLKVQPAELEDSGVYFCASSPSDRKAFFGQGTRLTVV.